The 29 T cell receptor beta chains given below trace back to one sample, sequenced in a study of preoperative IRX-2 immunotherapy in early breast cancer. Treatment noted: preoperative locoregional IRX-2 cytokine immunotherapy. Produced via immunoSEQ multiplex PCR; TCRdb's table is partial and in-frame only. Of about 89,000 clones listed, about nine tenths are singletons. Sequenced material: tumor tissue, taken after IRX-2 immunotherapy. The receptor set was obtained from a human donor with breast cancer.

The chain employs TRBV22-1 and TRBJ2-3; the table's D call, TRBD2, was not checked against the DNA. TRBV22-1 is shown as a pseudogene. This CDR3 region has 16 residues. The CDR3 spells CASSYGLAGGTDTQYF. The DNA for the CDR3 is TGTGCCAGCAGTTACGGGCTAGCGGGGGGAACCGATACGCAGTATTTT.

The rearrangement uses TRBV7-4 and TRBJ2-3; no clear D gene. This CDR3 contains 19 residues. Germline CDR1 is SGHVT and CDR2 is SQSDAQ. Trimming cost V 5 bases and J 0 bases, with 24 bases left between them. The CDR3 DNA sequence: TGTGCCAGCAGCCCAAAATCCATCCTTGGGCACCCTAGCACAGATACGCAGTATTTT. Its protein is CASSPKSILGHPSTDTQYF. The full variable domain, its missing parts supplied by reference TRBV7-4 and TRBJ2-3, is GAGVSQSPRYKVAKRGRDVALRCDSISGHVTLYWYRQTLGQGSEVLTYSQSDAQRDKSGRPSGRFSAERPERSVSTLKIQRTEQGDSAVYLCASSPKSILGHPSTDTQYFGPGTRLTVL.

V gene TRBV18 combines with J gene TRBJ1-2; the match to TRBD1 covers 8 bases. CDR3 length: 16 amino acids. The J segment lost 4 bases and the V segment lost 5 bases, leaving 12 bases of the junction unmatched. Germline V gene data show CDR1 as KGHSH and CDR2 as LQKENI. The CDR3, as DNA: TGTGCCAGCTCAGGGGCAGGGGGCGCGGGGCCCTATGGCTACACCTTC. This encodes CASSGAGGAGPYGYTF.

V is TRBV29-1 and J is TRBJ1-1; 9 nucleotides align to TRBD1. Germline loops: CDR1 SQVTM, CDR2 ANQGSEA. The trim removed 4 bases at V and 9 bases at J, leaving 6 bases unmatched. The CDR3 runs to 12 residues. DNA for the CDR3: TGCAGCGTTGCCTTCGGACAGGGGCAAGCTTTCTTT. Amino acid sequence: CSVAFGQGQAFF.

The table lists this clone with a count of one. The V gene is TRBV18, the J gene TRBJ2-7, with D perhaps TRBD1 or TRBD2 (5 bases each). This CDR3 contains 14 residues. V lost 0 bases, J lost 1 base, and 7 bases lay in between. Germline V lookup: CDR1 KGHSH, CDR2 LQKENI. The CDR3: CASSPPRGSYEQYF. The CDR3 DNA reads TGTGCCAGCTCACCACCGAGGGGTTCCTACGAGCAGTACTTC.

This chain connects TRBV5-1 to TRBJ2-7; D not certain. CDR1 is SGHRS and CDR2 is YFSETQ in the germline V gene. Trimming stripped 2 bases from V and 9 bases from J, with 18 bases between. This CDR3 contains 14 residues. The CDR3 here is CASSFTDGARGQYF. The CDR3 DNA sequence: TGCGCCAGCAGCTTTACGGACGGAGCCCGAGGGCAGTACTTC.

The gene calls are TRBV5-1 and TRBJ2-1, with TRBD2 identical over 8 bases. Germline V lookup: CDR1 SGHRS, CDR2 YFSETQ. The CDR3 has 16 amino acids. The J segment lost 7 bases and the V segment lost 0 bases, leaving 9 bases of the junction unmatched. The CDR3 nucleotides read TGCGCCAGCAGCTTGGTTAGCGGGATTGGGAGAAATGAGCAGTTCTTC. Protein: CASSLVSGIGRNEQFF.

This clone occurred once. J is TRBJ1-4 and V is TRBV19; tentatively, D is TRBD1 (6 bases). The CDR3 has 15 amino acids. Trimming pared 6 bases from V and 7 bases from J, leaving 18 bases between. CDR1 LNHDA and CDR2 SQIVND come from the germline V gene (reference sequence). The CDR3 region is CASSIGGQISEKLFF. DNA for the CDR3: TGTGCCAGTAGCATCGGGGGACAAATAAGTGAAAAACTGTTTTTT.

The sample holds one count of this clone. The chain links TRBV6-8 to TRBJ2-7; 9 nucleotides agree with TRBD1. This CDR3 region has 15 residues. The germline gives CDR1 MNHGY, CDR2 SAAAGT. V was clipped by 3 bases and J by 6 bases; unmatched bases: 9. The CDR3 spells CASSYSGQGTREQYF. DNA of the CDR3: TGTGCCAGCAGTTATTCCGGACAGGGGACCCGCGAGCAGTACTTC.

V is TRBV18 and J is TRBJ2-3; D call uncertain. CDR3 length equals 14 residues. Germline V gene data show CDR1 as KGHSH and CDR2 as LQKENI. The V end lost 10 bases, the J end lost 2 bases, and 16 bases lay between the germline ends. DNA for the CDR3: TGTGCCACGCACGAATTCCTGGACACAGATACGCAGTATTTT. Protein sequence: CATHEFLDTDTQYF. Full variable domain (rest looked up from reference TRBV18 and TRBJ2-3): NAGVMQNPRHLVRRRGQEARLRCSPMKGHSHVYWYRQLPEEGLKFMVYLQKENIIDESGMPKERFSAEFPKEGPSILRIQQVVRGDSAAYFCATHEFLDTDTQYFGPGTRLTVL.

This clone was counted between two and nine times. The chain combines TRBV7-8 with TRBJ2-2; tentative D call: TRBD2 (5 bases). The CDR3 has 14 amino acids. CDR1 and CDR2 (germline): SGHVS, FQNEAQ. The V end lost 2 bases, the J end lost 6 bases, and 10 bases lay between the germline ends. CDR3 bases: TGTGCCAGCAGCTTACTACTAGGCGCCGGGGAGCTGTTTTTT. Amino acid sequence: CASSLLLGAGELFF.

There are a few counts of this clone. The chain joins TRBV6-8 to TRBJ2-2; 8 bases line up with TRBD1. Germline CDR1 and CDR2: MNHGY and SAAAGT. The CDR3 is 14 residues long. With V trimmed by 10 bases and J by 3 bases, 7 bases remained unmatched. As DNA, the CDR3 is TGTGCCATCAGCGGACAGGGTGACACCGGGGAGCTGTTTTTT. Protein: CAISGQGDTGELFF.

There are a few counts of this clone. The rearrangement joins TRBV29-1 to TRBJ1-5, with D uncertain. The CDR3 loop spans 12 amino acids. Germline CDR1 SQVTM, CDR2 ANQGSEA. Trimming pared 7 bases from V and 7 bases from J, leaving 14 bases between. The CDR3 region has the DNA TGCAGCGCAGGAACGGGGAGGCAGCCCCAGCATTTT. Translated: CSAGTGRQPQHF.

This clone has just a few counts. The CDR3 sequence: CASSPGDRVEREQYF. DNA of the CDR3: TGTGCCAGCAGCCCGGGGGACAGGGTTGAGCGCGAGCAGTACTTC. V gene TRBV7-7 combines with J gene TRBJ2-7; TRBD1 aligns across 9 bases. With V trimmed by 5 bases and J by 6 bases, 11 bases remained unmatched. Germline V gives CDR1 SSHAT, CDR2 FNYEAQ (reference sequence). CDR3 length: 15 amino acids.

V usage is TRBV19 and J usage is TRBJ2-3, with TRBD2 matching 9 bases. From germline, CDR1 is LNHDA and CDR2 SQIVND (reference sequence). Germline trimming cut 6 bases from V and 6 bases from J; bases unmatched to any gene: 10. The CDR3 is 15 residues long. CDR3 nucleotides: TGTGCCAGTAGGAGCACTCCTAGCGGGACGGATACGCAGTATTTT. Translating gives CASRSTPSGTDTQYF.

The rearrangement joins TRBV19 to TRBJ1-3; D is unclear. The V end was cut by 10 bases, the J end by 0 bases, with 22 bases between. In germline, CDR1 is LNHDA, CDR2 SQIVND (reference sequence). The CDR3 is made up of 17 amino acids. The CDR3 reads CATTDGKLLISGNTIYF. In nucleotides, the CDR3 is TGTGCCACCACGGACGGAAAGCTATTGATCTCTGGAAACACCATATATTTT.

This chain connects TRBV6-8 to TRBJ1-1; D not resolved. V gave up 6 bases and J gave up 0 bases, with 14 bases separating them. CDR1 and CDR2 (germline): MNHGY, SAAAGT. The CDR3 loop spans 15 amino acids. Here the CDR3 reads CASRPIKGMNTEAFF. The CDR3 region has the DNA TGTGCCAGCAGGCCTATAAAGGGCATGAACACTGAAGCTTTCTTT.

The CDR3, as DNA: TGTGCCAGCAGTAGGGACAGGGGTGTAGACATTCAGTACTTC. Its translation: CASSRDRGVDIQYF. V usage is TRBV28 and J usage is TRBJ2-4; 10 bases line up with TRBD1. The ends lost 5 bases at V and 8 bases at J; junction bases unmatched: 6. The CDR3 is made up of 14 amino acids. CDR1 is MDHEN and CDR2 is SYDVKM in the germline V gene.

V is TRBV6-8 and J is TRBJ2-7; D gene ambiguous. CDR1 is MNHGY and CDR2 is SAAAGT in the germline V gene. The CDR3 consists of 13 residues. Trimming cost V 5 bases and J 4 bases, with 12 bases left between them. The CDR3 DNA follows: TGTGCCAGCAGTCTACGACGGAATTACGAGCAGTACTTC. Its protein is CASSLRRNYEQYF.

This clone was seen more than once but under ten times. The chain employs TRBV19 and TRBJ2-1; 7 bases agree with TRBD1. Germline CDR1 is LNHDA and CDR2 is SQIVND (reference sequence). This CDR3 has 13 residues. J was trimmed by 7 bases and V by 7 bases; bases with no gene match: 7. CDR3 amino acids: CASTKTGSNEQFF. CDR3 nucleotides: TGTGCCAGTACGAAGACAGGGTCAAATGAGCAGTTCTTC. The full variable domain, rest sourced from reference TRBV19 and TRBJ2-1, is DGGITQSPKYLFRKEGQNVTLSCEQNLNHDAMYWYRQDPGQGLRLIYYSQIVNDFQKGDIAEGYSVSREKKESFPLTVTSAQKNPTAFYLCASTKTGSNEQFFGPGTRLTVL.

The chain links TRBV28 to TRBJ2-3; TRBD2 agrees at 10 bases. CDR1 and CDR2 (germline): MDHEN, SYDVKM. The CDR3 is 16 amino acids. V shed 4 bases, J shed 6 bases, and the junction held 10 bases outside the gene matches. The CDR3: CASSSIAGGHTDTQYF. The CDR3 region has the DNA TGTGCCAGCAGTTCAATAGCGGGAGGTCACACGGATACGCAGTATTTT.

The chain employs TRBV14 and TRBJ2-7; the D gene is possibly TRBD1 (5 bases). V gave up 1 base and J gave up 3 bases, with 13 bases separating them. Germline-derived CDR1 and CDR2 are SGHDN and FVKESK. There are 15 residues in the CDR3. CDR3 nucleotides: TGTGCCAGCAGCCAAGTAACGGTAGGGGACTACGAGCAGTACTTC. It is translated as CASSQVTVGDYEQYF.

The chain recombines TRBV14 with TRBJ2-1; D remains ambiguous. The CDR3 extends over 14 amino acids. Germline V gene sequence: CDR1 SGHDN, CDR2 FVKESK. V was cut by 4 bases and J by 6 bases, with 13 bases left in between. CDR3 nucleotides: TGTGCCAGCAGCCGAAGTGGACGGGTCAATGAGCAGTTCTTC. Encoded protein: CASSRSGRVNEQFF.

This clone appeared once. The chain joins TRBV6-8 to TRBJ1-2, with D hard to call. The CDR3 is 13 residues long. Germline CDR1 MNHGY, CDR2 SAAAGT. V was pared by 0 bases and J by 2 bases, with 4 bases between. This chain's CDR3 is CASSYSDNYGYTF. The CDR3 DNA sequence: TGTGCCAGCAGTTACTCCGACAACTATGGCTACACCTTC.

The genes are TRBV6-8 and TRBJ2-7; 7 bases map to TRBD1. V trimming: 4 bases; J trimming: 3 bases; junction bases outside the gene matches: 9. CDR1 and CDR2 (germline): MNHGY, SAAAGT. CDR3 length: 15 amino acids. Here the CDR3 reads CASSSIRDSLYEQYF. CDR3 sequence (DNA): TGTGCCAGCAGTTCTATCCGGGACAGTCTCTACGAGCAGTACTTC.

The chain employs TRBV18 and TRBJ1-2; TRBD1 might be the D (5 bases). Germline V gene data show CDR1 as KGHSH and CDR2 as LQKENI. Trimming stripped 2 bases from V and 7 bases from J, with 17 bases between. This CDR3 is built from 15 residues. The CDR3 loop is CASSPSPGGTGGYTF. In DNA, the CDR3 is TGTGCCAGCTCACCATCCCCTGGGGGAACCGGTGGCTACACCTTC.

The V gene is TRBV18, the J gene TRBJ1-5, with a weak D call TRBD1 (6 bases). The CDR3 loop spans 17 amino acids. With 3 bases removed from V and 3 bases from J, the gap between germline ends came to 18 bases. Germline lookup yields CDR1 KGHSH and CDR2 LQKENI. CDR3 sequence: CASSPRGGGPFNQPQHF. As DNA, the CDR3 is TGTGCCAGCTCACCTAGGGGCGGGGGCCCTTTCAATCAGCCCCAGCATTTT.

This rearrangement joins TRBV7-6 to TRBJ1-4; no clear D gene. Germline V gives CDR1 SGHVS, CDR2 FNYEAQ. V shed 3 bases and J shed 0 bases, with 8 bases lying between them. The CDR3 extends over 15 amino acids. CDR3 region: CASSLGGTTNEKLFF. DNA for the CDR3: TGTGCCAGCAGCTTGGGAGGAACAACTAATGAAAAACTGTTTTTT.

The chain has TRBV14 and TRBJ2-5; D gene ambiguous. V was clipped by 4 bases and J by 1 base, with 10 bases between them. The V gene's germline CDR1 is SGHDN and CDR2 FVKESK. The length of the CDR3 is 14 residues. Written as DNA, the CDR3 is TGTGCCAGCAGCCCTGGATGGACCCAAGAGACCCAGTACTTC. It specifies CASSPGWTQETQYF.